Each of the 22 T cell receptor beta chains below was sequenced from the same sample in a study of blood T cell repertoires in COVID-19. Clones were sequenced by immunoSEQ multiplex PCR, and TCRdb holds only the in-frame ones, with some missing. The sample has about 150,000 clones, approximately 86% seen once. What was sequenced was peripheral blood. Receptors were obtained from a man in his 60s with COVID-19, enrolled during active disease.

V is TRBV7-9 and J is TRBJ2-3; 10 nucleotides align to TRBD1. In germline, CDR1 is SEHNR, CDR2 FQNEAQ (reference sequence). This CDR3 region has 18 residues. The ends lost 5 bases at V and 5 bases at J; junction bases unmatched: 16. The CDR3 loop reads CASSTQFPGQGSLDTQYF. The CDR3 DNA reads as TGTGCCAGCAGCACCCAGTTTCCGGGACAGGGGTCATTAGATACGCAGTATTTT.

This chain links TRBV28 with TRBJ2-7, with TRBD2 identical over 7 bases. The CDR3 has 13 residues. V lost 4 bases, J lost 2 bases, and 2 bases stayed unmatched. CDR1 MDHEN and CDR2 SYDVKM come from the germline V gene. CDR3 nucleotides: TGTGCCAGCAGTTGGGGGGGACCCTACGAGCAGTACTTC. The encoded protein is CASSWGGPYEQYF.

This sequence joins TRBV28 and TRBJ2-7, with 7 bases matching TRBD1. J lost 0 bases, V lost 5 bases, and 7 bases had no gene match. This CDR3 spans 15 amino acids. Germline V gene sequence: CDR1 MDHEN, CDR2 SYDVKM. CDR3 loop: CASSQWDRSSYEQYF. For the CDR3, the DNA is TGTGCCAGCAGTCAATGGGACAGAAGCTCCTACGAGCAGTACTTC.

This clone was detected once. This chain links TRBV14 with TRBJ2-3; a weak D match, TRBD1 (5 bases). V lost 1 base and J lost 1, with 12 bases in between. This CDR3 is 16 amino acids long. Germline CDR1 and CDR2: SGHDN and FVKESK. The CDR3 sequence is CASSQGWGAGTDTQYF. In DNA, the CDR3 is TGTGCCAGCAGCCAAGGGTGGGGCGCAGGCACAGATACGCAGTATTTT. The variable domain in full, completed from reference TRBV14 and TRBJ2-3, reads EAGVTQFPSHSVIEKGQTVTLRCDPISGHDNLYWYRRVMGKEIKFLLHFVKESKQDESGMPNNRFLAERTGGTYSTLKVQPAELEDSGVYFCASSQGWGAGTDTQYFGPGTRLTVL.

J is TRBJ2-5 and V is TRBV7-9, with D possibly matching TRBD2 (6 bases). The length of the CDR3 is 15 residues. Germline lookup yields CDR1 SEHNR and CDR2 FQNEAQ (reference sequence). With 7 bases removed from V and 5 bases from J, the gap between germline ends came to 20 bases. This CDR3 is CASIPSARAGETQYF. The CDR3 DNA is TGTGCCAGCATCCCCTCCGCCCGGGCGGGGGAGACCCAGTACTTC.

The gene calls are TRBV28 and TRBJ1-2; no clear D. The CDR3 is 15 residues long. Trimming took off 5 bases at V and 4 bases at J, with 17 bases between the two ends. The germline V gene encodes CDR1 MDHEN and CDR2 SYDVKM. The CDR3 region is CASSPGGLTSYGYTF. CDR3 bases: TGTGCCAGCAGTCCGGGAGGACTGACTTCCTATGGCTACACCTTC.

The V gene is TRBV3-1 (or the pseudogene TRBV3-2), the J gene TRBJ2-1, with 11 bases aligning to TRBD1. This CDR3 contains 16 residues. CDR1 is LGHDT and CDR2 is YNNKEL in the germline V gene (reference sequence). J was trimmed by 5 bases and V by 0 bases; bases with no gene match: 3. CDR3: CASSQDRTGGHNEQFF. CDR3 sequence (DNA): TGTGCCAGCAGCCAAGATAGGACAGGGGGCCACAATGAGCAGTTCTTC.

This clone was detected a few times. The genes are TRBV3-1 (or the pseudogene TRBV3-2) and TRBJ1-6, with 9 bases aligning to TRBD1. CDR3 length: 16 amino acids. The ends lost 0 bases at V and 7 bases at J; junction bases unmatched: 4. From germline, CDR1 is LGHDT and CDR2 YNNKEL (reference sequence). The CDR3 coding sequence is TGTGCCAGCAGCCAAGAGTTGGGACAGGGAAATTCACCCCTCCACTTT. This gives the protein CASSQELGQGNSPLHF.

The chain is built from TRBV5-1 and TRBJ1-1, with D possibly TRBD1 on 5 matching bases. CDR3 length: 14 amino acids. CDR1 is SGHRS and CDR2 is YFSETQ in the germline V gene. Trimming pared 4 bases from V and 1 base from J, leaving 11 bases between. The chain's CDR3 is CASSQQVSNTEAFF. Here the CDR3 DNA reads TGCGCCAGCAGCCAACAGGTCTCGAACACTGAAGCTTTCTTT. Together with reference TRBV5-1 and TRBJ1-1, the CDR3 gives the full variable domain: KAGVTQTPRYLIKTRGQQVTLSCSPISGHRSVSWYQQTPGQGLQFLFEYFSETQRNKGNFPGRFSGRQFSNSRSEMNVSTLELGDSALYLCASSQQVSNTEAFFGQGTRLTVV.

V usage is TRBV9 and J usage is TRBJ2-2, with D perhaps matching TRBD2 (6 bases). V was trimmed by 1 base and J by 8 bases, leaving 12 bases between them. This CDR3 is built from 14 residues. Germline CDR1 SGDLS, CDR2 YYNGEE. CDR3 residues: CASSVWREWGELFF. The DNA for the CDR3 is TGTGCCAGCAGCGTATGGAGGGAGTGGGGGGAGCTGTTTTTT.

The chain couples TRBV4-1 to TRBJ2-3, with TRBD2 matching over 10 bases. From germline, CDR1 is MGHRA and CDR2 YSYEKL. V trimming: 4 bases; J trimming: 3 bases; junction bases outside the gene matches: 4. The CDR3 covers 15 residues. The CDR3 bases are TGCGCCAGCAGCCTCAGCGGGGGGGGGACAGATACGCAGTATTTT. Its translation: CASSLSGGGTDTQYF.

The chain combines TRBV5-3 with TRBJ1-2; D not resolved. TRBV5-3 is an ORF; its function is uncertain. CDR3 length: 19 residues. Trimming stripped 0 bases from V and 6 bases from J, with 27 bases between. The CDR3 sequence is CARSLDGVSRRRVRNGYTF. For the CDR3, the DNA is TGTGCCAGAAGCTTGGACGGGGTGAGCAGGAGGAGGGTTAGGAATGGCTACACCTTC.

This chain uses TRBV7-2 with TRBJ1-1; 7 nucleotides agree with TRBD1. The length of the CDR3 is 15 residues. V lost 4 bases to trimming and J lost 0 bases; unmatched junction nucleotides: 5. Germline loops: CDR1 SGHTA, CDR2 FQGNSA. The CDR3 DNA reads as TGTGCCAGCAGCTCCGCAGGGGGTCTGAACACTGAAGCTTTCTTT. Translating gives CASSSAGGLNTEAFF.

As DNA, the CDR3 is TGTGCCAGCAGCAAACAGGGGGCTAAGAACTATGGCTACACCTTC. It yields the protein CASSKQGAKNYGYTF. J is TRBJ1-2 and V is TRBV7-2, with 9 bases aligning to TRBD1. The germline gives CDR1 SGHTA, CDR2 FQGNSA. The CDR3 is 15 residues long. Unmatched junction bases numbered 6, after V lost 5 bases and J lost 2 bases. Full variable domain (missing parts from reference TRBV7-2 and TRBJ1-2): GAGVSQSPSNKVTEKGKDVELRCDPISGHTALYWYRQSLGQGLEFLIYFQGNSAPDKSGLPSDRFSAERTGGSVSTLTIQRTQQEDSAVYLCASSKQGAKNYGYTFGSGTRLTVV.

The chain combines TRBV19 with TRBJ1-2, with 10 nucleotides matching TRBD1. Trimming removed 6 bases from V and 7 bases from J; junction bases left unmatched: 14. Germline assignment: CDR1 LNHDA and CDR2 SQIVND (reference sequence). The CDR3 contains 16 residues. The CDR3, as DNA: TGTGCCAGTAGAACTCCTGCCGCGACAGGGGGCGTTGGCTACACCTTC. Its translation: CASRTPAATGGVGYTF.

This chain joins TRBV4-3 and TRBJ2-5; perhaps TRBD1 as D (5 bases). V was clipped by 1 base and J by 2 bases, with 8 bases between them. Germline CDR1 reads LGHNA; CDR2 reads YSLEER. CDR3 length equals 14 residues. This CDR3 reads CASSQADRQETQYF. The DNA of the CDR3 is TGCGCCAGCAGCCAAGCCGACAGACAAGAGACCCAGTACTTC.

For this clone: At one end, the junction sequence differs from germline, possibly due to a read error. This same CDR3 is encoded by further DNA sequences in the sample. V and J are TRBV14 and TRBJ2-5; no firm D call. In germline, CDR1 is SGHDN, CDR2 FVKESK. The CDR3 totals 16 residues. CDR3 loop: CASSQGMPFRQETQYF. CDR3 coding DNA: TGTGCCAGCAGCCAAGGAATGCCTTTCAGACAAGAAACCCAGTACTTC.

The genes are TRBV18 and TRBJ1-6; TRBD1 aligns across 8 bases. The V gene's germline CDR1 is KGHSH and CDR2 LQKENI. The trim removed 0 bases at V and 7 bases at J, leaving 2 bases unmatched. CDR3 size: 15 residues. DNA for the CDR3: TGTGCCAGCTCACCACCGGGACAGGAAAATTCACCCCTCCACTTT. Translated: CASSPPGQENSPLHF.

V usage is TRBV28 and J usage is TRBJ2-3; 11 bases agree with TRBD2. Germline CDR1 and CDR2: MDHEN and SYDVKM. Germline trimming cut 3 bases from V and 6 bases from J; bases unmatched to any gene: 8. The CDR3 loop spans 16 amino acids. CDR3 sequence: CASSFSSGGHRDTQYF. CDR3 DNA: TGTGCCAGCAGTTTTTCTAGCGGGGGGCACCGCGATACGCAGTATTTT.

The CDR3 DNA reads as TGTGCCAGCTCACTCCAAACAATGGACAGGGCCGTACGTTCACCCCTCCACTTT. Translating it yields CASSLQTMDRAVRSPLHF. This rearrangement joins TRBV18 to TRBJ1-6; TRBD1 agrees at 8 bases. The CDR3 spans 18 residues. Trimming at V came to 4 bases and at J to 9 bases, leaving 17 bases not matched to a gene. In germline, CDR1 is KGHSH, CDR2 LQKENI.

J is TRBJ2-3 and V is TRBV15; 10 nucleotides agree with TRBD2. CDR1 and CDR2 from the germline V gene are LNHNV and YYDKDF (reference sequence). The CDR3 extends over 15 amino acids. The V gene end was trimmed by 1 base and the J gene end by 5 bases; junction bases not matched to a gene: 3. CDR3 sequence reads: CATSRVGTSVDTQYF. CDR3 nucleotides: TGTGCCACCAGCAGAGTGGGGACTAGCGTAGATACGCAGTATTTT.

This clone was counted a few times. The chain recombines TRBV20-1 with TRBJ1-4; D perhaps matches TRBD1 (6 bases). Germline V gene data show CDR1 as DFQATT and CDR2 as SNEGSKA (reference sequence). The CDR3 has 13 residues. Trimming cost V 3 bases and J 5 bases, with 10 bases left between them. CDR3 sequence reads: CSASQGLNEKLFF. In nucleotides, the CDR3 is TGCAGTGCTAGTCAGGGGTTGAATGAAAAACTGTTTTTT.